A single sample is the source of the 18 T cell receptor beta chains below, sequenced in a study of OX40 agonist ivuxolimab in advanced cancers. The protocol was immunoSEQ multiplex PCR, while the TCRdb copy is restricted to in-frame clones and leaves out a portion. Of about 43,000 clones in the sample, about 86% were seen once. The sample here was CD4+ or CD8+ T cells sorted from blood, taken in a trial of the OX40 agonist ivuxolimab. Every receptor here comes from an adult with an advanced solid tumor such as melanoma, head and neck, liver or kidney cancer.

J is TRBJ2-7 and V is TRBV10-3; 11 positions agree with TRBD1. The length of the CDR3 is 14 residues. Germline lookup yields CDR1 ENHRY and CDR2 SYGVKD. The trim removed 6 bases at V and 3 bases at J, leaving 4 bases unmatched. CDR3 sequence reads: CAIRGTGGIYEQYF. CDR3 in DNA: TGTGCCATCAGGGGGACAGGGGGAATCTACGAGCAGTACTTC.

The rearrangement joins TRBV28 to TRBJ2-1; maybe TRBD1 (6 bases). The ends were cut back, 3 bases at V and 4 bases at J, with 16 bases in the middle. This CDR3 contains 16 residues. In germline, CDR1 is MDHEN, CDR2 SYDVKM. CDR3 in amino acids: CASSFQDSLLYNEQFF. The CDR3 nucleotides are TGTGCCAGCAGTTTCCAGGACAGTTTACTTTACAATGAGCAGTTCTTC.

The CDR3, as DNA: TGTGCCAGTAGTATAGATCTGGGGGACCCCAACGAGCAGTACTTC. Protein sequence: CASSIDLGDPNEQYF. The V and J genes are TRBV19 and TRBJ2-7; D may correspond to TRBD1 or TRBD2 (5 bases each). The CDR3 consists of 15 residues. CDR1 LNHDA and CDR2 SQIVND come from the germline V gene (reference sequence). The V gene lost 0 bases and the J gene lost 5 bases, with 14 bases spanning the gap.

This chain uses TRBV28 with TRBJ2-3, with D perhaps matching TRBD1 (6 bases). The CDR3 totals 13 residues. CDR1 is MDHEN, CDR2 SYDVKM, per germline. Trimming took 8 bases from V and 4 from J, leaving 13 bases between them. CDR3 sequence reads: CASLRAGADTQYF. The CDR3 DNA reads TGTGCCAGCCTAAGGGCAGGGGCAGATACGCAGTATTTT.

The chain uses TRBV27 and TRBJ2-7; TRBD1 or TRBD2 may be the D gene (5 bases each). This CDR3 is 15 amino acids long. Germline V gene data show CDR1 as MNHEY and CDR2 as SMNVEV (reference sequence). The V end lost 6 bases, the J end lost 0 bases, and 15 bases lay between the germline ends. The CDR3 sequence is CASSPRGTSSYEQYF. DNA for the CDR3: TGTGCCAGCAGCCCACGTGGGACCTCCTCCTACGAGCAGTACTTC.

V usage is TRBV4-3 and J usage is TRBJ1-4; D is ambiguous. The CDR3 consists of 15 residues. The V gene lost 0 bases and the J gene lost 8 bases, with 13 bases spanning the gap. From germline, CDR1 is LGHNA and CDR2 YSLEER. The CDR3 sequence is CASSQDSGLWEKLFF. CDR3 coding DNA: TGCGCCAGCAGCCAAGATAGTGGTCTTTGGGAAAAACTGTTTTTT.

This chain connects TRBV9 to TRBJ1-1; D remains ambiguous. With 2 bases removed from V and 7 bases from J, the gap between germline ends came to 12 bases. CDR3 length: 13 amino acids. Germline loops: CDR1 SGDLS, CDR2 YYNGEE. The CDR3, as DNA: TGTGCCAGCAGCGTTCACCCTTCGAGTGAAGCTTTCTTT. Protein product: CASSVHPSSEAFF.

This clone was seen once. The chain uses TRBV29-1 and TRBJ1-2; D might be TRBD1 (5 bases). The CDR3 runs 15 residues. Germline CDR1 and CDR2: SQVTM and ANQGSEA. The V end lost 7 bases, the J end lost 0 bases, and 18 bases lay between the germline ends. The chain's CDR3 is CSEIGLRGSNYGYTF. The CDR3 region has the DNA TGCAGCGAGATCGGGCTCCGGGGGTCTAACTATGGCTACACCTTC.

CDR3: CTSSQDQSQGLAGGETQYF. CDR3 in DNA: TGCACCAGCAGCCAAGACCAGTCCCAGGGACTAGCAGGAGGGGAGACCCAGTACTTC. This chain links TRBV1 with TRBJ2-5; TRBD2, the table's D call, was not compared with the DNA. TRBV1 is a recognized pseudogene. The CDR3 covers 19 residues.

This clone was seen only a few times. Other DNA sequences from this sample encode an identical CDR3 as well. V gene TRBV6-5 combines with J gene TRBJ2-7; D unresolved. Germline V gene lookup returns CDR1 MNHEY and CDR2 SVGAGI. Trimming stripped 0 bases from V and 2 bases from J, with 5 bases between. The CDR3 consists of 13 residues. The CDR3: CASSYSTTYEQYF. CDR3 nucleotide sequence: TGTGCCAGCAGTTACTCGACCACCTACGAGCAGTACTTC.

The chain employs TRBV7-9 and TRBJ2-7; no definite D call. The CDR3 is 16 residues long. Germline assignment: CDR1 SEHNR and CDR2 FQNEAQ (reference sequence). Trimming removed 4 bases at V and 7 bases at J, with 23 bases between. The CDR3 nucleotides are TGTGCCAGCAGCTCCCTCGCCGGAGCCCGTTGGTATGAGCAGTACTTC. It translates to CASSSLAGARWYEQYF.

The chain links TRBV21-1 to TRBJ2-7; the D segment call TRBD1 is taken from the table without a DNA check. TRBV21-1 is a listed pseudogene. This CDR3 has 15 residues. Written as DNA, the CDR3 is TGTGCCAGCAGCAAAGGAAGGGGGCAGAACAACGAGCAGTACGTC. Its translation is CASSKGRGQNNEQYV.

J is TRBJ2-7 and V is TRBV27; 9 bases line up with TRBD1. From germline, CDR1 is MNHEY and CDR2 SMNVEV (reference sequence). V lost 3 bases and J lost 5; bases outside the gene matches: 11. The length of the CDR3 is 16 residues. Here the CDR3 reads CASSLGFGTGYNEQYF. In DNA form, the CDR3 reads TGTGCCAGCAGTTTGGGTTTTGGGACAGGGTACAACGAGCAGTACTTC.

The table lists this clone with a few counts. At the DNA level, this CDR3 is encoded by other sequences in the same sample as well. The chain couples TRBV4-1 to TRBJ1-5, with D unclear. The CDR3 contains 14 residues. V lost 0 bases and J 1 base, leaving 4 bases between the germline ends. The germline gives CDR1 MGHRA, CDR2 YSYEKL. The CDR3 spells CASSQEQSNQPQHF. CDR3 bases: TGCGCCAGCAGCCAAGAGCAGAGCAATCAGCCCCAGCATTTT.

The chain uses TRBV27 and TRBJ2-3, with unresolved D. Germline CDR1 and CDR2: MNHEY and SMNVEV (reference sequence). The ends were cut back, 6 bases at V and 2 bases at J, with 6 bases in the middle. The CDR3 extends over 12 amino acids. The CDR3 protein is CASRRFTDTQYF. CDR3 nucleotide sequence: TGTGCCAGCAGGAGGTTCACAGATACGCAGTATTTT.

This chain uses TRBV6-1 with TRBJ1-2, with D possibly being TRBD1 (5 bases). The CDR3 consists of 13 residues. CDR1 and CDR2 (germline): MNHNS, SASEGT. Deletions cut 7 bases from V and 7 bases from J, with 16 bases between. Here the CDR3 DNA reads TGTGCCAGCAACGGGGGATATTATGGTGGCTACACCTTC. It yields the protein CASNGGYYGGYTF.

J is TRBJ2-1 and V is TRBV28; 12 bases are shared with TRBD2. V gave up 3 bases and J gave up 7 bases; unmatched junction bases: 10. The germline V gene encodes CDR1 MDHEN and CDR2 SYDVKM. The CDR3 runs 17 residues. The CDR3 reads CASSFGASGGAENEQFF. CDR3 in DNA: TGTGCCAGCAGTTTTGGGGCTAGCGGGGGGGCCGAGAATGAGCAGTTCTTC.

This chain links TRBV29-1 with TRBJ2-7, with D maybe TRBD1 (6 bases). Between the trimmed V and J ends, which lost 5 bases and 6 bases, there was a span of 11 bases. The CDR3 sequence is 11 residues long. Germline assignment: CDR1 SQVTM and CDR2 ANQGSEA. This CDR3 is CSVHRDGEQYV. Here the CDR3 DNA reads TGCAGCGTTCACAGGGATGGCGAGCAGTACGTC.